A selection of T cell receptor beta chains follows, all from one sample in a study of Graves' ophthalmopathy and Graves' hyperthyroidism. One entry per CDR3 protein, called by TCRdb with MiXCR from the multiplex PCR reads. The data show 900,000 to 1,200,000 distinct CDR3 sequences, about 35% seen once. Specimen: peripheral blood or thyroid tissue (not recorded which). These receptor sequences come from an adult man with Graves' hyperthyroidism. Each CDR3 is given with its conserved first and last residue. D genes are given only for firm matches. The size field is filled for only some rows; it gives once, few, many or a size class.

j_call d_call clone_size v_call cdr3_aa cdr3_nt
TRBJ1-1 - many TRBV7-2 CASSLGLNTNTEAFF TGTGCCAGCAGCCTGGGACTGAACACGAACACTGAAGCTTTCTTT
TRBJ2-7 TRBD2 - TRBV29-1 CSVETSGGAYEAYYEQYF TGCAGCGTTGAAACTAGCGGGGGGGCGTATGAGGCATACTACGAGCAGTACTTC
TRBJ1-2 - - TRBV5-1 CASSLEQGYTF TGCGCCAGCAGCTTGGAGCAGGGCTACACCTTC
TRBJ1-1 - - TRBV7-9 CASSTDLPNTEAFF TGTGCCAGCAGCACGGACCTCCCGAACACTGAAGCTTTCTTT
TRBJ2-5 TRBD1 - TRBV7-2 CASSGGTGTAKETQYF TGTGCCAGCAGCGGGGGCACCGGGACAGCCAAAGAGACCCAGTACTTC
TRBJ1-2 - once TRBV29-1 CSVTGQQGNYGYTF TGCAGCGTTACGGGCCAACAGGGAAACTATGGCTACACCTTC
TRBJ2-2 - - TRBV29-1 CSVEGGENSNTGELFF TGCAGCGTTGAAGGAGGTGAGAATTCGAACACCGGGGAGCTGTTTTTT
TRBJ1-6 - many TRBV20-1 CSAMVGVGGNSPLHF TGCAGTGCAATGGTCGGGGTTGGGGGCAATTCACCCCTCCACTTT
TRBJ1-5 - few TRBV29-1 CSAGRGRNQPQHF TGCAGCGCCGGCAGGGGCCGCAATCAGCCCCAGCATTTT
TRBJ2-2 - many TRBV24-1 CATSKNTGELFF TGTGCCACCAGCAAGAACACCGGGGAGCTGTTTTTT